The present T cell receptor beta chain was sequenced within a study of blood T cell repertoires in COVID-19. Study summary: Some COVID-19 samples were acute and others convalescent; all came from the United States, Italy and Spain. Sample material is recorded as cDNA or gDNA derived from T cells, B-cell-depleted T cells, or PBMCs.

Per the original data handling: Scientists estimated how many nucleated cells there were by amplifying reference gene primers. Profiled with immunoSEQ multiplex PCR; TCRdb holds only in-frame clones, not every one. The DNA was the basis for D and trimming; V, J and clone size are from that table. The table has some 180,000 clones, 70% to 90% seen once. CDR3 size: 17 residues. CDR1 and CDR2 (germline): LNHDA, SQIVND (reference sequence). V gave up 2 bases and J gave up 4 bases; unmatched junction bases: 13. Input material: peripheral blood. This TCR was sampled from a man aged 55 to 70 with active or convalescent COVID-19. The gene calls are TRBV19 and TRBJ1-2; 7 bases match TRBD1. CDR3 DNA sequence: TGTGCCAGTAGTATACCGGGACAGTTTACTTTAATCTATGGCTACACCTTC. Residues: CASSIPGQFTLIYGYTF.